This T cell receptor (beta chain) appears in the sequencing data of a study of blood T cells in healthy people across ages. A single count supports this clonotype. At one end, the junction sequence differs from germline, possibly due to a read error. Using a J-beta primer mix together with a sample-barcoded 5' primer, a second PCR was run for about 6 to 11 cycles. TCRdb redid the calling of the 5' RACE reads with MiXCR, one entry per CDR3 protein. The table lists 1.4 million or so distinct CDR3 sequences, about 45% of them singletons. Germline assignment: CDR1 LGHNA and CDR2 YSLEER. This CDR3 has 18 amino acids.

Material for sequencing was blood. This chain uses TRBV4-3 with TRBJ2-6; the D is unclear. This clonotype originated in a woman between 18 and 29 years old in good health. CDR3 sequence reads: CASSQYGSSSSGTNVLTF. The CDR3 DNA reads TGCGCCAGCAGCCAATACGGTAGCAGTAGCTCTGGGACCAACGTCCTGACTTTC.